This T cell receptor beta chain was sequenced for a study of blood T cell repertoires in COVID-19. The CDR3 consists of 14 residues. CDR1 is ENHRY, CDR2 SYGVKD, per germline. With 3 bases removed from V and 0 bases from J, the gap between germline ends came to 9 bases. Participants spanned ages about 18 to 90 years and resided in 24 US areas. Clinical histories supplied by participants themselves formed the basis of cohort assignment. Assay used: immunoSEQ multiplex PCR; TCRdb lists only in-frame clones, some missing. The sample has 190,000 or so clones, 70% to 90% seen once. The receptor comes from a woman under 30 who had recovered from COVID-19. This chain connects TRBV10-3 to TRBJ2-7; tentatively, D is TRBD2 (5 bases). The sample was PBMCs or T cells enriched from blood (not recorded which). In nucleotides, the CDR3 is TGTGCCATCAGTGATTACGGGGACTCCTACGAGCAGTACTTC. This codes for CAISDYGDSYEQYF.